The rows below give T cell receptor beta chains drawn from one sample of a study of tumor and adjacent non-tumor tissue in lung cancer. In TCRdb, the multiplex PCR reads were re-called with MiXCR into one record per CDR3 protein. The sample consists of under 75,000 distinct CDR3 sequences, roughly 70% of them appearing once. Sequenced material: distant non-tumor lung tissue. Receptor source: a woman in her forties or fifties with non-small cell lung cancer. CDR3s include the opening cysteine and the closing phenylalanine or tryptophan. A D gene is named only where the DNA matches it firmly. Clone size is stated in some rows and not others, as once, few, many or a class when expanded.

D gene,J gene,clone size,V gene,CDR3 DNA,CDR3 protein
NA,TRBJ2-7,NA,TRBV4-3,TGCGCCAGCAGCCAAGATTGGGATGGGGGCGAGCAGTACTTC,CASSQDWDGGEQYF
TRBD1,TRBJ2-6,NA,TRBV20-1,TGCACTGCTAACGGACAGGACCCGATCTCTGGGGCCAACGCCCTGACTTTC,CTANGQDPISGANALTF
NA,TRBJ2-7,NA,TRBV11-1,TGTGCCAGCAGCTACGAAATAGCGACAGACTACGAACAGCACTTC,CASSYEIATDYEQHF
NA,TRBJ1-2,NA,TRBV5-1,TGCGCCAGCAGCCTGGGAGGCTCTATCTATGGCTGCACCTTC,CASSLGGSIYGCTF
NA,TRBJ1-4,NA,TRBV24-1,TGTGCCACCAGTGATCCGCGCGTATCTGAAAAACTGTTTTTT,CATSDPRVSEKLFF
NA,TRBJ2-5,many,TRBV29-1,TGCAGCGTTGATTGGCAGGTGGGGGAGACCCAGTACTTC,CSVDWQVGETQYF
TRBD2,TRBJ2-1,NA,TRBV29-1,TGCAGCGTTGCCAGCCCGGGACTAGGGGGAGGCGATGAGAAGTTCTTC,CSVASPGLGGGDEKFF
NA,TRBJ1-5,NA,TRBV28,TGCGCCAGTAGTTCCGGGGGTTCCACTCAGCCCCAGCATTTT,CASSSGGSTQPQHF
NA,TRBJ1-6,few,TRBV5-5,TGTGCCAGCAGCTTAGTCTTGGACTATAATTCACCCCTCCACTTT,CASSLVLDYNSPLHF
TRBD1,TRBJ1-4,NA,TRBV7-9,TGTGCAAGCAGCTTAAGACAGGGACCTAATGAAAAACTGCTTTTC,CASSLRQGPNEKLLF
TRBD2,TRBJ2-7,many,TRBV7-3,TGTGCCAGCAGCCAGGTCGCTAGCGGGAGATACGAGCAGTACTTC,CASSQVASGRYEQYF
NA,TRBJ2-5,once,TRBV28,TGTGCCAGCATTCCCTCGGGATTCCAAGAGACACAGTATTTC,CASIPSGFQETQYF
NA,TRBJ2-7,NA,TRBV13,TGTGCCGGCAGCCTCCGAGGTAGCCGCTATGAGCAATACTTC,CAGSLRGSRYEQYF
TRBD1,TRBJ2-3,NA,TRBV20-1,TGCAACGCGGCAAGGACAGGGGGCAGGGCAGATACGCAGTATTTT,CNAARTGGRADTQYF
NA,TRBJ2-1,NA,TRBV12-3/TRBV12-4,TGTGCCAGCAGTCACTACTACTTAGCGGTTAAGTCCTACAATGAGGAGTTCTTC,CASSHYYLAVKSYNEEFF
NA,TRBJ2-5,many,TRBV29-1,TGCAGCGTTGTGCCCGGGACAACAAAAGAGACCCAGTACTTC,CSVVPGTTKETQYF
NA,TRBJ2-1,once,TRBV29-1,TGCAGCGTTGAAGATCGCCAGTGGGGCCCCTACAATGAGCAGTTCTTC,CSVEDRQWGPYNEQFF
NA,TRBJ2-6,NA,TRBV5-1,TGCACTAGCAGCCGCCAGGGGACCTCTGGCTCTGGGGCCAACGTCCTGACTTTC,CTSSRQGTSGSGANVLTF
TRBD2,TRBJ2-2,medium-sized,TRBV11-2,TGTGCCAGCAGCTCCGCGGGAGGGCCACGGACCGGGGAGCTGTTTTTT,CASSSAGGPRTGELFF
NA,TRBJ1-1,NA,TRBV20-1,TGCAGTGCTAGAGCGGGGACCACGGGGAACACTGAAGCTTTCTTT,CSARAGTTGNTEAFF
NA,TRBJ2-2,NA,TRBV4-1,TGCGCCAACGGCCAACAGGGTAGGGACGCCGGGGAGCTGTTTTTT,CANGQQGRDAGELFF
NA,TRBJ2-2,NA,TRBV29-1,TGCAGCGTTGCCCCCCTTTCGGACACCGGGGAGCCGTTTTTT,CSVAPLSDTGEPFF
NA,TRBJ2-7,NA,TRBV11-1,TGTGCCAGCAGCCCTGCAGCGTCTGTTTACGAGCAGTACTTC,CASSPAASVYEQYF
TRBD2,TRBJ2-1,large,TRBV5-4,TGTGCCAGCAGGCCGGGACTAGCGGATTACAATGAGCAGTTCTTC,CASRPGLADYNEQFF
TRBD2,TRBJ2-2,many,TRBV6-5,TGTGCCAGCAGTCACCATACCTCAGTAGCGGGACCCACCGGGGAGCTGTTTTTT,CASSHHTSVAGPTGELFF
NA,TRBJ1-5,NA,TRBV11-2,TGTGCCAGCAGTTTAGCGGGCCGAGGCAAACAGCCCCAGCATTTC,CASSLAGRGKQPQHF
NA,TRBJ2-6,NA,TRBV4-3,TGCGCCAGCAGCCAAGATTTACCAGGGCCTGGGACTGGGGCCAATATCCTGACTTTC,CASSQDLPGPGTGANILTF
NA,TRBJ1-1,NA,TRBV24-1,TGTGCCACCAGTGATGGGGGGAACCCTAAAGCTTTCTTT,CATSDGGNPKAFF